The source of this T cell receptor beta chain is a study of a mutant IDH1 vaccine in newly diagnosed glioma. On the study more broadly: The therapy given earlier, which was standard therapy, consisted of radiotherapy, temozolomide, or both, and most of the patients received both.

Comments on this clone: No antigen is known for it.

Time point noted: week 11, during vaccination. Topical imiquimod was applied with each vaccine dose, which held 300 ug of mutant IDH1 20-mer peptide. The CDR3 is 14 amino acids. Germline CDR1 reads SNHLY; CDR2 reads FYNNEI. Trimming shortened V by 11 bases and J by 2 bases, and 18 bases separated the two germline ends. Profiling relied on immunoSEQ multiplex PCR, and the TCRdb table lists in-frame clones only, not all of them. The sample has about 60,000 clones, 65% to 85% seen once. The chain couples TRBV2 to TRBJ2-5; perhaps TRBD1 as D (7 bases). Sequences were derived from PBMCs, sampled from a glioma patient whose treatment included an IDH1 peptide vaccine. This receptor was identified in a woman between 50 and 59 years old with glioma. The chain's CDR3 is CAATPGGWQETQYF. CDR3 sequence (DNA): TGTGCCGCGACCCCAGGGGGGTGGCAAGAGACCCAGTACTTC.